The next 8 T cell receptor beta chains were all read from a single sample in a study of T cell repertoires in cytomegalovirus infection. TCRdb processed the reads anew with MiXCR; each CDR3 protein has one entry. The sample yields fewer than 250,000 distinct CDR3 sequences, more than 9% seen once. Sequencing was performed on PBMCs. Source of these receptors: a human donor in good health (CMV status not recorded). Some clones in this sample may be carry-over from other donors' samples.

This clonotype showed up just a few times. V gene TRBV5-1 combines with J gene TRBJ1-1, with 7 bases lining up with TRBD1. Germline V lookup: CDR1 SGHRS, CDR2 YFSETQ. The CDR3 covers 13 residues. V gave up 4 bases and J gave up 6 bases; unmatched junction bases: 6. This CDR3 reads CASSPSGGAEAFF. CDR3 in DNA: TGCGCCAGCAGCCCTTCAGGGGGGGCTGAAGCTTTCTTT.

The J gene is TRBJ2-5, the V gene TRBV5-6, with 10 bases aligning to TRBD2. Germline CDR1 reads SGHDT; CDR2 reads YYEEEE. V gave up 3 bases and J gave up 5 bases; unmatched junction bases: 7. The CDR3 covers 15 residues. Here the CDR3 reads CASSSLAGVRETQYF. In DNA, the CDR3 is TGTGCCAGCAGCTCTCTAGCGGGAGTACGGGAGACCCAGTACTTC.

In this sample, this clonotype turned up many times. CDR3 sequence: CASSLQTGRNDQPQHF. The CDR3, as DNA: TGTGCCAGCAGCCTCCAGACAGGGAGAAATGATCAGCCCCAGCATTTT. This chain uses TRBV7-2 with TRBJ1-5; TRBD1 matches 7 bases. Germline CDR1 is SGHTA and CDR2 is FQGNSA. V lost 5 bases and J lost 5; bases outside the gene matches: 12. There are 16 residues in the CDR3.

In this sample, this clonotype turned up many times. The chain joins TRBV7-2 to TRBJ2-7, with TRBD1 identical over 8 bases. Looked up from germline, CDR1 is SGHTA and CDR2 is FQGNSA. V lost 5 bases to trimming and J lost 1 base; unmatched junction nucleotides: 7. The CDR3 consists of 15 residues. CDR3 bases: TGTGCCAGCAGCATCGCACAGGGGGTTTCCTACGAGCAGTACTTC. Amino acids: CASSIAQGVSYEQYF.

This clonotype was picked up a small number of times. The chain uses TRBV18 and TRBJ2-3, with D unresolved. Germline assignment: CDR1 KGHSH and CDR2 LQKENI. CDR3 size: 12 residues. The V end lost 6 bases, the J end lost 5 bases, and 9 bases lay between the germline ends. CDR3 sequence reads: CASSTRLDTQYF. In DNA, the CDR3 is TGTGCCAGCTCGACCCGGTTAGATACGCAGTATTTT.

This clonotype was recorded at least ten times. The chain is built from TRBV12-3 or TRBV12-4 and TRBJ1-2, with 7 bases aligning to TRBD1. V lost 6 bases and J lost 7; bases outside the gene matches: 5. This CDR3 is 12 amino acids long. The CDR3 sequence is CASSRGTVGYTF. The CDR3 DNA reads as TGTGCCAGCAGCCGAGGGACAGTTGGCTACACCTTC.

This chain uses TRBV28 with TRBJ2-7; 8 nucleotides line up with TRBD1. Germline trimming cut 3 bases from V and 1 base from J; bases unmatched to any gene: 5. Germline lookup yields CDR1 MDHEN and CDR2 SYDVKM. CDR3 length: 15 residues. CDR3 sequence: CASSFPGQGSYEQYF. The CDR3 bases are TGTGCCAGCAGTTTTCCCGGACAGGGATCCTACGAGCAGTACTTC.

This chain joins TRBV6-1 and TRBJ2-7; D is possibly TRBD1 (5 bases). The CDR3 is made up of 13 amino acids. The germline gives CDR1 MNHNS, CDR2 SASEGT. Trimming pared 5 bases from V and 4 bases from J, leaving 12 bases between. This chain's CDR3 is CASSLGKGYEQYF. The CDR3 DNA sequence: TGTGCCAGCAGTCTGGGAAAGGGGTACGAGCAGTACTTC.